The 7 T cell receptor beta chains given below trace back to one sample, sequenced in a study of CD8+CD57+ T cells in acquired aplastic anemia. Patients chosen for sequencing had CD8+CD57+ cells that had expanded, as shown by flow cytometry. Genomic DNA templated the TCR beta VDJ and CDR3 profiling. MiXCR, run by TCRdb on the reads, gives a single entry per CDR3 protein. The data contain about 290,000 distinct CDR3 sequences, around three fifths of them seen just once; the ten biggest clones take up approximately 1.3%. Sequenced: sorted CD4+, CD8+, or CD8+CD57+ T cells (not recorded which) from PBMCs. These receptors came from a human donor with aplastic anemia.

The genes are TRBV15 and TRBJ2-2; TRBD2 agrees at 8 bases. This CDR3 is 15 amino acids long. J lost 4 bases, V lost 6 bases, and 7 bases had no gene match. The germline V gene has CDR1 LNHNV and CDR2 YYDKDF (reference sequence). CDR3 region: CATSPTGGGTGELFF. The CDR3, as DNA: TGTGCCACCAGTCCCACCGGGGGGGGCACCGGGGAGCTGTTTTTT.

V and J are TRBV25-1 and TRBJ1-3; maybe TRBD1 (5 bases). Germline CDR1 MGHDK, CDR2 SYGVNS. This CDR3 has 14 residues. With 1 base removed from V and 7 bases from J, the gap between germline ends came to 11 bases. The CDR3 protein is CASSEFREGNTIYF. DNA for the CDR3: TGTGCCAGCAGTGAATTTAGGGAGGGGAACACCATATATTTT.

In this sample, this clonotype turned up many times. For the CDR3, the DNA is TGTGCCAGCAGCTGGACCGAAGGGGCCTACGAGCAGTACTTC. This encodes CASSWTEGAYEQYF. The J gene is TRBJ2-7, the V gene TRBV7-9; the D gene is possibly TRBD1 (5 bases). The CDR3 extends over 14 amino acids. Trimming cost V 4 bases and J 2 bases, with 12 bases left between them. From germline, CDR1 is SEHNR and CDR2 FQNEAQ (reference sequence).

The V gene is TRBV2, the J gene TRBJ1-5; 7 bases fit TRBD1. The germline V gene encodes CDR1 SNHLY and CDR2 FYNNEI. The CDR3 extends over 14 amino acids. V was clipped by 7 bases and J by 6 bases; unmatched bases: 9. As DNA, the CDR3 is TGTGCCAGCAACCCCGGGACAGAAGGTCAGCCCCAGCATTTT. This encodes CASNPGTEGQPQHF.

In DNA form, the CDR3 reads TGTGCCAGCAGCTTAAATATTTGGCGGGAGCCCTACAATGAGCAGTTCTTC. This translates into CASSLNIWREPYNEQFF. V usage is TRBV7-6 and J usage is TRBJ2-1; 7 bases are a match to TRBD2. Losses at the gene ends were 2 bases for V and 2 bases for J; bases not matched to a gene: 9. The CDR3 sequence is 17 residues long. CDR1 SGHVS and CDR2 FNYEAQ come from the germline V gene.

This clonotype came up many times. The gene calls are TRBV24-1 and TRBJ2-4; 13 bases fit TRBD2. J was trimmed by 13 bases and V by 6 bases; bases with no gene match: 8. This CDR3 has 14 residues. CDR1 KGHDR and CDR2 SFDVKD come from the germline V gene. The CDR3 DNA reads as TGTGCCACCAGTCCTACTAGCGGGGGGGAACCCCAGTACTTC. Its translation: CATSPTSGGEPQYF.

This clonotype has ten or more counts. The chain employs TRBV11-2 and TRBJ2-2; TRBD2 matches 7 bases. V lost 0 bases to trimming and J lost 1 base; unmatched junction nucleotides: 8. The CDR3 totals 18 residues. Germline assignment: CDR1 SGHAT and CDR2 FQNNGV. The CDR3 nucleotides read TGTGCCAGCAGCTTAGATTTAACGCGGGGGAAGAACACCGGGGAGCTGTTTTTT. Translating it yields CASSLDLTRGKNTGELFF.